The 25 T cell receptor beta chains below all came from one sample that was sequenced in a study of blood T cells in healthy people across ages. A J-beta primer mix and a sample-barcoded 5' primer were used in a second PCR of about 7 to 12 cycles. TCRdb independently ran MiXCR on the 5' RACE reads; one entry per CDR3 protein. The data contain approximately 800,000 distinct CDR3 sequences, over 45% of them singletons. Material: blood. The receptors stem from a man younger than 40 in good health.

To note about this clonotype: A read error may produce the germline difference seen at one junction end. The chain recombines TRBV29-1 with TRBJ2-1; 9 bases are shared with TRBD2. The CDR3 is 13 residues long. CDR1 is SQVTM, CDR2 ANQGSEA, per germline. CDR3 coding DNA: TGCCGCGTTGGTACTAGCGGGCTGATGCAGCAGTTCTTC. It yields the protein CRVGTSGLMQQFF.

This clonotype turned up a few times. The genes are TRBV20-1 and TRBJ1-6; D not certain. The germline gives CDR1 DFQATT, CDR2 SNEGSKA (reference sequence). The ends were cut back, 4 bases at V and 4 bases at J, with 8 bases in the middle. The CDR3 consists of 13 residues. The CDR3: CSAKDRYNSPLHF. The CDR3 nucleotides are TGCAGTGCTAAGGACCGATATAATTCACCCCTCCACTTT.

The rearrangement uses TRBV20-1 and TRBJ2-1, with D possibly TRBD2 on 6 matching bases. With 5 bases removed from V and 3 bases from J, the gap between germline ends came to 17 bases. The CDR3 contains 15 residues. CDR1 and CDR2 from the germline V gene are DFQATT and SNEGSKA (reference sequence). This CDR3 is CSAELGSPYYNEQFF. The DNA of the CDR3 is TGCAGTGCTGAGCTCGGGAGTCCGTACTACAATGAGCAGTTCTTC.

This clonotype was detected only once. The rearrangement links TRBV20-1 to TRBJ1-4, with D possibly being TRBD1 (5 bases). In germline, CDR1 is DFQATT, CDR2 SNEGSKA (reference sequence). The ends were cut back, 6 bases at V and 8 bases at J, with 19 bases in the middle. The CDR3 loop spans 14 amino acids. The CDR3 reads CSAGAGGGREKLFF. The CDR3 DNA reads TGCAGTGCCGGCGCCGGGGGGGGACGGGAAAAACTGTTTTTT.

This clonotype has a handful of counts. The V and J genes are TRBV25-1 and TRBJ2-7, with 7 nucleotides matching TRBD1. This CDR3 comprises 17 residues. J gave up 0 bases and V 4 bases, and 12 bases lay outside the gene matches. Germline CDR1 MGHDK, CDR2 SYGVNS. The CDR3 loop reads CASSGQTGTEISYEQYF. The CDR3, as DNA: TGTGCCAGCAGTGGCCAAACCGGGACAGAAATCTCCTACGAGCAGTACTTC.

This clonotype was seen a handful of times. The V and J genes are TRBV20-1 and TRBJ2-7, with D hard to call. The germline CDR1 and CDR2 sequences are DFQATT and SNEGSKA (reference sequence). This CDR3 comprises 13 residues. V was pared by 6 bases and J by 3 bases, with 15 bases between. CDR3 sequence reads: CSAATQTLYEQYF. The DNA of the CDR3 is TGCAGTGCGGCAACTCAGACCCTCTACGAGCAGTACTTC.

The rearrangement joins TRBV12-3 or TRBV12-4 to TRBJ2-5; D is perhaps TRBD2 (6 bases). Matching the DNA end better, TRBJ2-7 makes the J call doubtful. The CDR3 runs to 12 residues. The CDR3 sequence is CASGGGVDEQYF. DNA for the CDR3: TGTGCCAGCGGTGGAGGGGTCGACGAGCAGTACTTC.

In regard to this clonotype: A much larger clone differs by one base, so this may be a read error. The chain has TRBV5-1 and TRBJ2-7; D call uncertain. The V gene lost 10 bases and the J gene lost 7 bases, with 12 bases spanning the gap. Germline V gives CDR1 SGHRS, CDR2 YFSETQ. The CDR3 loop spans 10 amino acids. CDR3 sequence (DNA): TGCGCCCTCTTCGACAATGAGCAGTACTTC. This codes for CALFDNEQYF.

The J gene is TRBJ2-1, the V gene TRBV28, with unresolved D. The CDR3 runs to 15 residues. Germline V gives CDR1 MDHEN, CDR2 SYDVKM. The ends were cut back, 3 bases at V and 1 base at J, with 10 bases in the middle. CDR3 amino acids: CASSFPARSYNEQFF. The CDR3 nucleotides are TGTGCCAGCAGTTTTCCGGCTAGGTCCTACAATGAGCAGTTCTTC. Supplemented by reference TRBV28 and TRBJ2-1, the full variable domain reads DVKVTQSSRYLVKRTGEKVFLECVQDMDHENMFWYRQDPGLGLRLIYFSYDVKMKEKGDIPEGYSVSREKKERFSLILESASTNQTSMYLCASSFPARSYNEQFFGPGTRLTVL.

This sequence joins TRBV11-2 and TRBJ2-1; D is undetermined. Trimming removed 5 bases at V and 7 bases at J, with 9 bases between. Germline-derived CDR1 and CDR2 are SGHAT and FQNNGV. The length of the CDR3 is 12 residues. CDR3 region: CASSANKNEQFF. The CDR3 coding sequence is TGTGCCAGCAGCGCGAACAAGAATGAGCAGTTCTTC.

The gene calls are TRBV29-1 and TRBJ1-2; D unclear. This CDR3 has 11 amino acids. V was shortened by 4 bases and J by 0 bases, with 3 bases between the two germline ends. Germline CDR1 reads SQVTM; CDR2 reads ANQGSEA. The CDR3 coding sequence is TGCAGCGTTGTTTCTAACTATGGCTACACCTTC. It encodes CSVVSNYGYTF.

The chain combines TRBV20-1 with TRBJ2-5; 7 nucleotides agree with TRBD2. The CDR3 has 14 amino acids. The trim removed 2 bases at V and 2 bases at J, leaving 5 bases unmatched. Germline V gives CDR1 DFQATT, CDR2 SNEGSKA (reference sequence). CDR3 region: CSARPSGDQETQYF. The CDR3 nucleotides read TGCAGTGCTAGACCCAGCGGGGATCAAGAGACCCAGTACTTC.

This clonotype was observed a handful of times. This chain uses TRBV7-9 with TRBJ2-5, with TRBD1 matching over 7 bases. The trim removed 4 bases at V and 2 bases at J, leaving 13 bases unmatched. The CDR3 has 17 residues. CDR1 is SEHNR, CDR2 FQNEAQ, per germline (reference sequence). As DNA, the CDR3 is TGTGCCAGCAGCTCTCGGTACAGGGGAACGGCACAAGAGACCCAGTACTTC. Its translation is CASSSRYRGTAQETQYF.

This clonotype was counted a few times. The chain joins TRBV5-1 to TRBJ2-7; 9 bases agree with TRBD2. Germline CDR1 and CDR2: SGHRS and YFSETQ. V was pared by 2 bases and J by 5 bases, with 8 bases of the junction left unmatched. This CDR3 comprises 15 residues. The DNA of the CDR3 is TGCGCCAGCAGCTTCGATAGCGGGAGAAAAGACGAGCAGTACTTC. Protein: CASSFDSGRKDEQYF.

This clonotype showed up just a few times. The chain uses TRBV20-1 and TRBJ2-7; D is uncertain. The germline V gene has CDR1 DFQATT and CDR2 SNEGSKA (reference sequence). The CDR3 has 13 residues. The V and J ends lost 0 bases and 3 bases respectively, with 9 bases between them. CDR3: CSARDLAFYEQYF. In DNA form, the CDR3 reads TGCAGTGCTAGAGATCTTGCTTTCTACGAGCAGTACTTC.

The chain recombines TRBV4-2 with TRBJ1-5; D not certain. Looked up from germline, CDR1 is LGHNA and CDR2 is YNFKEQ. Trimming took 0 bases from V and 5 from J, leaving 8 bases between them. This CDR3 is 14 amino acids long. The CDR3 spells CASSQDERDQPQHF. The DNA of the CDR3 is TGTGCCAGCAGCCAAGATGAAAGGGATCAGCCCCAGCATTTT.

The chain carries TRBV20-1 and TRBJ2-4; D not resolved. This CDR3 has 13 amino acids. CDR1 and CDR2 from the germline V gene are DFQATT and SNEGSKA (reference sequence). Trimming removed 5 bases at V and 0 bases at J, with 8 bases between. CDR3 loop: CSALDLAKNIQYF. DNA of the CDR3: TGCAGTGCTCTCGATCTAGCCAAAAACATTCAGTACTTC.

CDR3 bases: TGTGCCAGCAGTGACGGGGCCCTTTATGGCTACACCTTC. Its translation: CASSDGALYGYTF. The gene calls are TRBV27 and TRBJ1-2; perhaps TRBD1 as D (5 bases). The CDR3 is 13 residues long. Per the germline V gene, CDR1 is MNHEY and CDR2 is SMNVEV (reference sequence). Trimming took 5 bases from V and 5 from J, leaving 12 bases between them.

Comments on this clonotype: The junction differs from germline at one of its ends, possibly a read error. V usage is TRBV20-1 and J usage is TRBJ2-1, with D possibly TRBD1 on 6 matching bases. This CDR3 is built from 16 residues. Germline CDR1 DFQATT, CDR2 SNEGSKA (reference sequence). Written as DNA, the CDR3 is TGCAGTGCAAGAGGGGGTGAACTGATCATTTACAATGAGCAGTTCTTC. It translates to CSARGGELIIYNEQFF.

This clonotype was recorded at least ten times. The chain is built from TRBV11-2 and TRBJ2-5; 9 bases align to TRBD1. V was pared by 3 bases and J by 4 bases, with 12 bases of the junction left unmatched. Germline V gives CDR1 SGHAT, CDR2 FQNNGV. CDR3 length: 17 residues. CDR3 amino acids: CASSFSIGQGISETQYF. CDR3 coding DNA: TGTGCCAGCAGCTTCAGCATAGGACAGGGGATTTCAGAGACCCAGTACTTC.

The rearrangement links TRBV4-1 to TRBJ2-4; D is possibly TRBD1 (5 bases). The assigned J gene may be wrong: the sequence end matches TRBJ2-7 better. The CDR3 is 12 residues long. The V gene's germline CDR1 is MGHRA and CDR2 YSYEKL. CDR3 protein: CASSQVQGEQYF. CDR3 DNA sequence: TGCGCCAGCAGCCAAGTTCAGGGCGAGCAGTACTTC.

This clonotype was observed a handful of times. The chain combines TRBV6-2 or TRBV6-3 with TRBJ2-7; maybe TRBD1 (6 bases). Trimming took 4 bases from V and 0 from J, leaving 16 bases between them. This CDR3 has 16 amino acids. Germline V gene data show CDR1 as MNHEY and CDR2 as SVGEGT. The chain's CDR3 is CASSSPWGTPSYEQYF. The CDR3 DNA reads TGTGCCAGCAGTTCCCCGTGGGGGACACCCTCCTACGAGCAGTACTTC.

This clonotype was recorded a few times. This chain links TRBV2 with TRBJ2-1, with no clear D. The CDR3 runs 14 residues. V lost 4 bases, J lost 12 bases, and 19 bases lay in between. Per germline, CDR1 SNHLY and CDR2 FYNNEI. DNA for the CDR3: TGTGCCAGCAGTGCCAGAATGACCGACCTGGGGCAGTTCTTC. Residues: CASSARMTDLGQFF.

This clonotype occurred once. The chain couples TRBV11-2 to TRBJ1-4, with D tentatively TRBD1 (5 bases). Germline V gene sequence: CDR1 SGHAT, CDR2 FQNNGV. CDR3 size: 19 residues. With 1 base removed from V and 2 bases from J, the gap between germline ends came to 20 bases. The CDR3 nucleotides read TGTGCCAGCAGCTTAGGCTTTTGGACACCAGAGAACACTAATGAAAAACTGTTTTTT. Protein sequence: CASSLGFWTPENTNEKLFF.

The gene calls are TRBV4-3 and TRBJ1-2, with D perhaps matching TRBD1 (5 bases). From germline, CDR1 is LGHNA and CDR2 YSLEER. The CDR3 contains 14 residues. The V gene lost 2 bases and the J gene lost 4 bases, with 11 bases spanning the gap. In DNA form, the CDR3 reads TGCGCCAGCAGCCAAAGGTCGGGGGGCTATGGCTACACCTTC. This sequence encodes CASSQRSGGYGYTF.